The 6 T cell receptor beta chains below were found in one sample sequenced in a study of beta chain features in type 1 diabetes (dated by TCRdb to 2017 to 2018). Library construction relied on the immunoSEQ multiplex PCR assay. The entire amount of isolated RNA was reverse transcribed using the High Capacity cDNA Reverse Transcription Kit, so the sequenced TCRB transcripts were expressed ones. TCRdb obtained this table from immuneACCESS and retained in-frame rearrangements with V and J assigned. These tables miss some clones; where compared with another copy, unresolved V genes account for less than half of the shortfall, and the remainder is unexplained. In this sample the table shows tens of thousands of clones, almost 70% of which occur a single time. 2% to 2.5% of the sample belongs to the ten largest clones. Sequencing was performed on Tregs from blood. The meaning of the sample's cell subset or site label: regulatory CD4+ T cells. These receptor sequences come from a middle-aged woman in good health.

In this sample, this clone turned up a few times. The chain has TRBV9 and TRBJ1-3; D gene uncertain. The CDR3 extends over 15 amino acids. Trimming removed 0 bases at V and 0 bases at J, with 7 bases between. CDR1 and CDR2 from the germline V gene are SGDLS and YYNGEE. The CDR3 reads CASSVDSRSGNTIYF. The CDR3 DNA sequence: TGTGCCAGCAGCGTAGACAGTCGCTCTGGAAACACCATATATTTT. Full variable domain (remainder filled in from reference TRBV9 and TRBJ1-3): DSGVTQTPKHLITATGQRVTLRCSPRSGDLSVYWYQQSLDQGLQFLIQYYNGEERAKGNILERFSAQQFPDLHSELNLSSLELGDSALYFCASSVDSRSGNTIYFGEGSWLTVV.

The chain recombines TRBV7-2 with TRBJ2-1; possible D gene TRBD1, 6 bases. The germline CDR1 and CDR2 sequences are SGHTA and FQGNSA. CDR3 length equals 13 residues. V was trimmed by 5 bases and J by 10 bases, leaving 15 bases between them. The CDR3 reads CASSPLGAREQFF. CDR3 in DNA: TGTGCCAGCAGCCCCTTGGGGGCAAGGGAGCAGTTCTTC.

This clone showed up just a few times. This chain joins TRBV14 and TRBJ1-3; D is uncertain. V lost 4 bases, J lost 3 bases, and 4 bases lay in between. The CDR3 is made up of 12 amino acids. Germline V gene lookup returns CDR1 SGHDN and CDR2 FVKESK. CDR3: CASSPGGNTIYF. DNA for the CDR3: TGTGCCAGCAGCCCAGGTGGAAACACCATATATTTT. The full variable domain, in which reference TRBV14 and TRBJ1-3 provide the parts outside the CDR3, is EAGVTQFPSHSVIEKGQTVTLRCDPISGHDNLYWYRRVMGKEIKFLLHFVKESKQDESGMPNNRFLAERTGGTYSTLKVQPAELEDSGVYFCASSPGGNTIYFGEGSWLTVV.

This clone has only a few counts. This CDR3 reads CASSQDYQRLNTGELFF. Written as DNA, the CDR3 is TGCGCCAGCAGCCAAGATTACCAGCGGCTCAACACCGGGGAGCTGTTTTTT. The chain joins TRBV4-3 to TRBJ2-2, with a tentative D call TRBD2 (5 bases). CDR1 is LGHNA and CDR2 is YSLEER in the germline V gene. This CDR3 is 17 amino acids long. V was trimmed by 0 bases and J by 2 bases, leaving 13 bases between them.

V usage is TRBV9 and J usage is TRBJ2-1, with 13 bases matching TRBD2. Germline V gene sequence: CDR1 SGDLS, CDR2 YYNGEE. This CDR3 spans 15 amino acids. Trimming removed 4 bases from V and 5 bases from J; junction bases left unmatched: 3. CDR3 DNA: TGTGCCAGCAGCTTCGGACTAGCGGGAGACAATGAGCAGTTCTTC. It specifies CASSFGLAGDNEQFF.

The rearrangement uses TRBV6-1 and TRBJ1-2; 7 bases are a match to TRBD1. V shed 6 bases and J 1 base; nucleotides not matched to a gene: 8. The V gene's germline CDR1 is MNHNS and CDR2 SASEGT. CDR3 length equals 15 residues. The CDR3 nucleotides read TGTGCCAGCAGGACAACAGGGGCGCGTAACTATGGCTACACCTTC. Amino acid sequence: CASRTTGARNYGYTF.